The 31 T cell receptor beta chains presented below share a single source sample, sequenced in a study of shared clonotypes between healthy human individuals. Here immunoSEQ multiplex PCR was the method, and the copy in TCRdb shows in-frame clones only, minus some. The sample includes about 1.5 million clones, approximately 98% of them seen just once. The source material was naive CD4+ T cells sorted from blood. As for subset: CD45RA+ positively selected. The receptors originated from a man aged 30 to 45 in good health.

This chain joins TRBV28 and TRBJ2-1; D unresolved. The V end was cut by 2 bases, the J end by 8 bases, with 4 bases between. Per germline, CDR1 MDHEN and CDR2 SYDVKM. The length of the CDR3 is 11 residues. The CDR3 DNA is TGTGCCAGCAGTTTAGTCCATGAGCAGTTCTTC. It is translated as CASSLVHEQFF.

Details on this clone: The sample has other DNA sequences that encode this CDR3 too. The chain is built from TRBV19 and TRBJ2-7; tentatively, D is TRBD1 (5 bases). V was shortened by 1 base and J by 1 base, with 8 bases between the two germline ends. Germline CDR1 LNHDA, CDR2 SQIVND (reference sequence). CDR3 length equals 14 residues. The CDR3 spells CASSIGRGSYEQYF. DNA for the CDR3: TGTGCCAGTAGTATAGGAAGGGGATCCTACGAGCAGTACTTC.

The rearrangement joins TRBV28 to TRBJ1-1, with 7 nucleotides matching TRBD1. Trimming cost V 5 bases and J 5 bases; bases outside gene matches: 5. The CDR3 is 13 amino acids. Germline CDR1 is MDHEN and CDR2 is SYDVKM. CDR3 DNA sequence: TGTGCCAGCAGTCAGACAGGGAGAACTGAAGCTTTCTTT. Encoded protein: CASSQTGRTEAFF.

DNA for the CDR3: TGTGCCAGCAGCGCTCGACTAGCCAGTGAGCAGTTCTTC. Translation gives CASSARLASEQFF. The V gene is TRBV9, the J gene TRBJ2-1; 7 nucleotides line up with TRBD2. This CDR3 region has 13 residues. Germline loops: CDR1 SGDLS, CDR2 YYNGEE. V trimming: 3 bases; J trimming: 9 bases; junction bases outside the gene matches: 6.

The chain joins TRBV9 to TRBJ2-1; D is unclear. The germline CDR1 and CDR2 sequences are SGDLS and YYNGEE. CDR3 length: 15 amino acids. Trimming took off 0 bases at V and 5 bases at J, with 12 bases between the two ends. CDR3 amino acids: CASSVGALLDNEQFF. The CDR3 region has the DNA TGTGCCAGCAGCGTAGGAGCCTTACTCGACAATGAGCAGTTCTTC.

The chain has TRBV7-2 and TRBJ2-7; 9 bases agree with TRBD1. Per the germline V gene, CDR1 is SGHTA and CDR2 is FQGNSA. CDR3 size: 14 residues. Germline trimming cut 2 bases from V and 5 bases from J; bases unmatched to any gene: 4. The CDR3 bases are TGTGCCAGCAGCTTAAACAGGGGGCTCAACGAGCAGTACTTC. As protein: CASSLNRGLNEQYF.

This clone was picked up one time. The chain is built from TRBV11-2 and TRBJ1-5; a weak D match, TRBD1 (5 bases). V was pared by 1 base and J by 1 base, with 11 bases between. Germline V gene lookup returns CDR1 SGHAT and CDR2 FQNNGV. The CDR3 totals 16 residues. The CDR3 region has the DNA TGTGCCAGCAGCTTAGGCAGGGATTCGAGCAATCAGCCCCAGCATTTT. This gives the protein CASSLGRDSSNQPQHF.

V is TRBV9 and J is TRBJ2-2; the D call may be TRBD1 or TRBD2 (5 bases each). The CDR3 spans 18 residues. CDR1 is SGDLS, CDR2 YYNGEE, per germline. The V and J ends lost 4 bases and 4 bases respectively, with 23 bases between them. The DNA of the CDR3 is TGTGCCAGCAGCCCCCTGGGGCTAGCAGCGATCAGCACCGGGGAGCTGTTTTTT. Its translation is CASSPLGLAAISTGELFF.

The CDR3 DNA reads TGTGCCAGCGGGACCAACTCAAACATTCAGTACTTC. Amino acids: CASGTNSNIQYF. V usage is TRBV5-4 and J usage is TRBJ2-4, with D perhaps being TRBD1 or TRBD2 (5 bases each). Trimming stripped 7 bases from V and 6 bases from J, with 11 bases between. Germline V gene lookup returns CDR1 SGHNT and CDR2 YYREEE (reference sequence). The CDR3 length is 12 residues.

The chain is built from TRBV10-3 and TRBJ2-3; D possibly corresponds to TRBD1 (6 bases). The germline V and J ends were trimmed by 10 bases and 5 bases, with 22 bases remaining between them. This CDR3 is built from 15 residues. The germline CDR1 and CDR2 sequences are ENHRY and SYGVKD. Here the CDR3 reads CATNSDSDAIDTQYF. CDR3 bases: TGTGCCACCAATTCGGACAGCGATGCGATAGATACGCAGTATTTT.

The J gene is TRBJ2-3, the V gene TRBV4-1, with 7 bases aligning to TRBD1. The CDR3 is made up of 16 amino acids. Losses at the gene ends were 0 bases for V and 2 bases for J; bases not matched to a gene: 5. The V gene's germline CDR1 is MGHRA and CDR2 YSYEKL. The CDR3 sequence is CASSQDEGAYTDTQYF. CDR3 coding DNA: TGCGCCAGCAGCCAAGATGAGGGGGCCTACACAGATACGCAGTATTTT.

The CDR3 DNA reads TGTGCCAGCAGTTCACCGGGACAGGGGTACTATAGCAATCAGCCCCAGCATTTT. Translating it yields CASSSPGQGYYSNQPQHF. This chain uses TRBV28 with TRBJ1-5; 10 bases agree with TRBD1. V trimming: 4 bases; J trimming: 0 bases; junction bases outside the gene matches: 9. Germline lookup yields CDR1 MDHEN and CDR2 SYDVKM. The CDR3 loop spans 18 amino acids.

V and J are TRBV18 and TRBJ2-6, with D maybe TRBD1 (6 bases). Trimming took off 4 bases at V and 9 bases at J, with 16 bases between the two ends. Germline V lookup: CDR1 KGHSH, CDR2 LQKENI. The length of the CDR3 is 15 residues. For the CDR3, the DNA is TGTGCCAGCTCACTCTACCTGACAGGTAACAACGTCCTGACTTTC. This gives the protein CASSLYLTGNNVLTF.

This sequence joins TRBV18 and TRBJ1-4; 11 bases are a match to TRBD1. This CDR3 is built from 17 residues. V dropped 1 base and J dropped 0; count of bases not matched to a gene: 1. Germline-derived CDR1 and CDR2 are KGHSH and LQKENI. The CDR3 protein is CASSPRGQGATNEKLFF. CDR3 DNA: TGTGCCAGCTCACCACGGGGACAGGGGGCAACTAATGAAAAACTGTTTTTT.

This CDR3 reads CASSLDYQSREQYF. The CDR3 DNA reads TGTGCCAGCAGCTTAGATTACCAGTCTCGGGAGCAGTACTTC. The chain carries TRBV7-9 and TRBJ2-7, with D hard to call. This CDR3 comprises 14 residues. V lost 1 base and J 7 bases, leaving 14 bases between the germline ends. Germline values: CDR1 SEHNR, CDR2 FQNEAQ (reference sequence).

The genes are TRBV7-9 and TRBJ2-3, with TRBD1 as a possible D gene (5 bases). Trimming cost V 5 bases and J 2 bases, with 11 bases left between them. CDR3 length equals 14 residues. Germline V CDR1 and CDR2: SEHNR, FQNEAQ (reference sequence). The CDR3 DNA reads as TGTGCCAGCAGCCCCCTGGGGCTCACAGATACGCAGTATTTT. Translation: CASSPLGLTDTQYF.

This rearrangement joins TRBV7-2 to TRBJ1-2; D may be TRBD1 (5 bases). The CDR3 has 16 amino acids. Trimming cost V 5 bases and J 0 bases, with 16 bases left between them. Germline CDR1 and CDR2: SGHTA and FQGNSA. Here the CDR3 DNA reads TGTGCCAGCAGCCTCTTGACGACAGCCTCTAACTATGGCTACACCTTC. Its protein product is CASSLLTTASNYGYTF.

The chain links TRBV5-1 to TRBJ2-5; 8 nucleotides line up with TRBD1. The germline V gene encodes CDR1 SGHRS and CDR2 YFSETQ. After removal of 0 bases from V and 5 bases from J, the junction contained 6 bases not matched to a gene. This CDR3 has 15 residues. The CDR3 protein is CASSLVDRAGETQYF. CDR3 in DNA: TGCGCCAGCAGCTTGGTGGACAGGGCTGGGGAGACCCAGTACTTC. The full variable domain, rest sourced from reference TRBV5-1 and TRBJ2-5, is KAGVTQTPRYLIKTRGQQVTLSCSPISGHRSVSWYQQTPGQGLQFLFEYFSETQRNKGNFPGRFSGRQFSNSRSEMNVSTLELGDSALYLCASSLVDRAGETQYFGPGTRLLVL.

The genes are TRBV19 and TRBJ1-4; D is uncertain. Trimming removed 3 bases at V and 2 bases at J, with 7 bases between. This CDR3 has 14 amino acids. The V gene's germline CDR1 is LNHDA and CDR2 SQIVND (reference sequence). The DNA of the CDR3 is TGTGCCAGTAGTATGGGTCAGACTAATGAAAAACTGTTTTTT. The encoded protein is CASSMGQTNEKLFF.

J is TRBJ2-3 and V is TRBV28, with D possibly TRBD2 on 6 matching bases. The CDR3 is 14 amino acids. Germline CDR1 is MDHEN and CDR2 is SYDVKM. With 8 bases removed from V and 4 bases from J, the gap between germline ends came to 16 bases. CDR3 sequence reads: CASQAGYGSDTQYF. The CDR3 bases are TGTGCCAGCCAGGCGGGGTACGGGTCAGATACGCAGTATTTT.

The chain has TRBV5-6 and TRBJ2-3, with 9 bases matching TRBD1. The V segment lost 5 bases and the J segment 2 bases; nucleotides outside the gene matches: 3. Germline values: CDR1 SGHDT, CDR2 YYEEEE. The CDR3 is 14 amino acids. CDR3 loop: CASRGQGTTDTQYF. Here the CDR3 DNA reads TGTGCCAGCAGGGGACAGGGAACCACAGATACGCAGTATTTT.

The chain carries TRBV19 and TRBJ2-1; D call uncertain. The CDR3 is 16 residues long. V was shortened by 1 base and J by 3 bases, with 13 bases between the two germline ends. CDR1 is LNHDA and CDR2 is SQIVND in the germline V gene (reference sequence). The CDR3 loop is CASSIGRQSVYNEQFF. The DNA of the CDR3 is TGTGCCAGTAGTATAGGACGTCAGAGCGTCTACAATGAGCAGTTCTTC.

This clone was recorded only once. The same CDR3 can be traced to other DNA sequences in this sample. The chain uses TRBV9 and TRBJ2-1; D gene unclear. Germline assignment: CDR1 SGDLS and CDR2 YYNGEE. Trimming took 2 bases from V and 6 from J, leaving 6 bases between them. The CDR3 runs to 12 residues. The CDR3 reads CASSVGFNEQFF. Written as DNA, the CDR3 is TGTGCCAGCAGCGTGGGATTCAATGAGCAGTTCTTC.

The V gene is TRBV12-5, the J gene TRBJ2-1, with 11 bases fitting TRBD2. Trimming removed 6 bases from V and 5 bases from J; junction bases left unmatched: 12. Germline-derived CDR1 and CDR2 are LGHNT and FRNRAP. The CDR3 totals 17 residues. CDR3 in DNA: TGTGCTAGTGGGGTCTTACCGGGACTAGCGGCTAACAATGAGCAGTTCTTC. This encodes CASGVLPGLAANNEQFF.

The J gene is TRBJ2-1, the V gene TRBV5-1; 8 positions match TRBD1. J gave up 4 bases and V 7 bases, and 10 bases lay outside the gene matches. The length of the CDR3 is 15 residues. CDR1 and CDR2 from the germline V gene are SGHRS and YFSETQ. The CDR3 DNA reads as TGCGCCAGCTCCACGGCGAGACAGGGGTACAATGAGCAGTTCTTC. Translated, it gives CASSTARQGYNEQFF.

In DNA form, the CDR3 reads TGTGCCAGCAGCAAAGCTGGGGGGCGGGGAAGCACAGATACGCAGTATTTT. Amino acid sequence: CASSKAGGRGSTDTQYF. The chain combines TRBV21-1 with TRBJ2-3. TRBV21-1 is deemed a pseudogene. The CDR3 loop spans 17 amino acids.

This chain joins TRBV27 and TRBJ2-3, with D unclear. V lost 0 bases to trimming and J lost 0 bases, with 10 bases between them. This CDR3 contains 16 residues. CDR1 and CDR2 from the germline V gene are MNHEY and SMNVEV (reference sequence). In nucleotides, the CDR3 is TGTGCCAGCAGTTTATCGTCACAGACTAGCACAGATACGCAGTATTTT. Protein product: CASSLSSQTSTDTQYF.

The V gene is TRBV2, the J gene TRBJ2-7; 11 bases match TRBD2. The CDR3 sequence is 15 residues long. Germline lookup yields CDR1 SNHLY and CDR2 FYNNEI. The J segment lost 0 bases and the V segment lost 6 bases, leaving 4 bases of the junction unmatched. The CDR3 protein is CASSYTSGSSYEQYF. As DNA, the CDR3 is TGTGCCAGCAGCTACACTAGCGGGAGCTCCTACGAGCAGTACTTC. The variable domain in full, with the rest retrieved from reference TRBV2 and TRBJ2-7, is EPEVTQTPSHQVTQMGQEVILRCVPISNHLYFYWYRQILGQKVEFLVSFYNNEISEKSEIFDDQFSVERPDGSNFTLKIRSTKLEDSAMYFCASSYTSGSSYEQYFGPGTRLTVT.

The CDR3 nucleotides read TGTGCCAGCAGTTTGTTAGCCAGGGGGGTTAATCAGCCCCAGCATTTT. This sequence encodes CASSLLARGVNQPQHF. The chain has TRBV28 and TRBJ1-5; TRBD1 matches at 7 bases. Germline assignment: CDR1 MDHEN and CDR2 SYDVKM. Trimming removed 3 bases from V and 4 bases from J; junction bases left unmatched: 9. The CDR3 extends over 16 amino acids.

The chain couples TRBV25-1 to TRBJ1-1, with D tentatively TRBD1 (6 bases). Per the germline V gene, CDR1 is MGHDK and CDR2 is SYGVNS. V was cut by 2 bases and J by 5 bases, with 18 bases left in between. The CDR3 is 16 residues long. The CDR3: CASSEMPGEIITEAFF. DNA of the CDR3: TGTGCCAGCAGTGAAATGCCAGGGGAGATTATAACTGAAGCTTTCTTT.

The V and J genes are TRBV5-4 and TRBJ2-7, with 8 bases that match TRBD2. This CDR3 region has 16 residues. Germline lookup yields CDR1 SGHNT and CDR2 YYREEE (reference sequence). V shed 0 bases and J 2 bases; nucleotides not matched to a gene: 7. The CDR3 sequence: CASSLGSSGLPYEQYF. The CDR3 region has the DNA TGTGCCAGCAGCTTGGGGTCTAGCGGGTTACCCTACGAGCAGTACTTC.